These 30 T cell receptor beta chains came from one sample sequenced in a study of blood T cell repertoires in COVID-19. Method: immunoSEQ multiplex PCR; TCRdb's copy keeps in-frame clones and lacks some. The table lists about 74,000 clones, roughly four fifths of them singletons. What was sequenced was peripheral blood. These receptors were obtained from a man in his 70s with acute or convalescent COVID-19.

The chain is built from TRBV7-9 and TRBJ2-5; 10 bases fit TRBD2. The CDR3 consists of 15 residues. Germline CDR1 SEHNR, CDR2 FQNEAQ (reference sequence). The J segment lost 4 bases and the V segment lost 4 bases, leaving 6 bases of the junction unmatched. The CDR3, as DNA: TGTGCCAGCAGCTCGAATAGCGGGAGGCGAGAGACCCAGTACTTC. This codes for CASSSNSGRRETQYF. Full variable domain (rest looked up from reference TRBV7-9 and TRBJ2-5): DTGVSQNPRHKITKRGQNVTFRCDPISEHNRLYWYRQTLGQGPEFLTYFQNEAQLEKSRLLSDRFSAERPKGSFSTLEIQRTEQGDSAMYLCASSSNSGRRETQYFGPGTRLLVL.

The V gene is TRBV27, the J gene TRBJ2-5; 7 bases match TRBD2. The germline gives CDR1 MNHEY, CDR2 SMNVEV (reference sequence). CDR3 length: 11 residues. With 7 bases clipped from V and 9 bases from J, the junction kept 5 bases outside the gene matches. DNA for the CDR3: TGTGCCAGCACCATGGGGGGGGCCCAGTACTTC. Protein sequence: CASTMGGAQYF.

V is TRBV5-1 and J is TRBJ1-1; 8 nucleotides match TRBD1. There are 14 residues in the CDR3. Trimming cost V 4 bases and J 4 bases; bases outside gene matches: 6. Per germline, CDR1 SGHRS and CDR2 YFSETQ. Here the CDR3 DNA reads TGCGCCAGCAGCATACAGGGGGGGAGCACTGAAGCTTTCTTT. Protein: CASSIQGGSTEAFF.

The V and J genes are TRBV19 and TRBJ1-1; 8 bases line up with TRBD1. V lost 5 bases to trimming and J lost 1 base; unmatched junction nucleotides: 6. The CDR3 extends over 15 amino acids. Germline V lookup: CDR1 LNHDA, CDR2 SQIVND (reference sequence). Here the CDR3 DNA reads TGTGCCAGTAGTGGGGCAGGGGGCAAGAACACTGAAGCTTTCTTT. Translating it yields CASSGAGGKNTEAFF.

The chain carries TRBV28 and TRBJ2-7; TRBD2 aligns across 8 bases. The CDR3 covers 16 residues. CDR1 MDHEN and CDR2 SYDVKM come from the germline V gene. J gave up 0 bases and V 5 bases, and 9 bases lay outside the gene matches. CDR3 nucleotides: TGTGCCAGCAGTGGGAGAAGCGGGGGTAGCTCCTACGAGCAGTACTTC. It translates to CASSGRSGGSSYEQYF. The whole variable domain, filled in from reference TRBV28 and TRBJ2-7, reads DVKVTQSSRYLVKRTGEKVFLECVQDMDHENMFWYRQDPGLGLRLIYFSYDVKMKEKGDIPEGYSVSREKKERFSLILESASTNQTSMYLCASSGRSGGSSYEQYFGPGTRLTVT.

The chain links TRBV7-2 to TRBJ1-1; no definite D call. V was shortened by 1 base and J by 3 bases, with 9 bases between the two germline ends. Germline CDR1 reads SGHTA; CDR2 reads FQGNSA. The CDR3 contains 14 residues. The CDR3 sequence is CASSLVQGDTEAFF. For the CDR3, the DNA is TGTGCCAGCAGCTTAGTCCAAGGAGACACTGAAGCTTTCTTT.

The chain is built from TRBV6-5 and TRBJ1-1; D remains ambiguous. The germline CDR1 and CDR2 sequences are MNHEY and SVGAGI. V dropped 8 bases and J dropped 1 base, with 11 bases sitting between them. The CDR3 has 13 amino acids. CDR3 nucleotide sequence: TGTGCCAGCGGAGACTCCCGGAACACTGAAGCTTTCTTT. This sequence encodes CASGDSRNTEAFF.

This clone was observed a few times. The chain is built from TRBV3-1 (or the pseudogene TRBV3-2) and TRBJ1-3; no reliable D call. Trimming took off 4 bases at V and 4 bases at J, with 11 bases between the two ends. This CDR3 comprises 14 residues. The germline CDR1 and CDR2 sequences are LGHDT and YNNKEL (reference sequence). CDR3 in amino acids: CASSPSGRGNTIYF. The CDR3 DNA is TGTGCCAGCAGCCCCTCGGGTCGGGGAAACACCATATATTTT.

This chain uses TRBV6-5 with TRBJ1-5, with TRBD1 matching over 8 bases. Losses at the gene ends were 4 bases for V and 5 bases for J; bases not matched to a gene: 7. From germline, CDR1 is MNHEY and CDR2 SVGAGI. This CDR3 region has 15 residues. Here the CDR3 reads CASSSQGAGDQPQHF. The CDR3 region has the DNA TGTGCCAGCAGTTCCCAGGGGGCTGGTGATCAGCCCCAGCATTTT.

This chain joins TRBV5-6 and TRBJ1-2; 9 bases are shared with TRBD1. The CDR3 has 17 amino acids. The J segment lost 5 bases and the V segment lost 2 bases, leaving 13 bases of the junction unmatched. The V gene's germline CDR1 is SGHDT and CDR2 YYEEEE. The CDR3 DNA follows: TGTGCCAGCAGCTTCCAACCTACAGGGGGCTCCGGGTATGGCTACACCTTC. Translation: CASSFQPTGGSGYGYTF.

This clone occurred many times. This chain uses TRBV3-1 (or the pseudogene TRBV3-2) with TRBJ1-2; D perhaps matches TRBD1 (5 bases). The length of the CDR3 is 14 residues. Trimming removed 4 bases at V and 2 bases at J, with 11 bases between. The V gene's germline CDR1 is LGHDT and CDR2 YNNKEL (reference sequence). As DNA, the CDR3 is TGTGCCAGCAGCCCGTGGCAGGGCAACTATGGCTACACCTTC. Translation gives CASSPWQGNYGYTF.

The rearrangement joins TRBV18 to TRBJ2-6; 10 nucleotides align to TRBD1. The germline CDR1 and CDR2 sequences are KGHSH and LQKENI. This CDR3 has 17 residues. V was clipped by 6 bases and J by 0 bases; unmatched bases: 5. CDR3 sequence reads: CASSRTGGYSGANVLTF. In DNA, the CDR3 is TGTGCCAGCTCGAGGACAGGGGGTTACTCTGGGGCCAACGTCCTGACTTTC.

The rearrangement joins TRBV10-2 to TRBJ2-6; 8 nucleotides match TRBD1. With V trimmed by 7 bases and J by 3 bases, 5 bases remained unmatched. Germline-derived CDR1 and CDR2 are WSHSY and SAAADI. The CDR3 totals 15 residues. The CDR3, as DNA: TGCGCCAGCACTGTGACAGGGGTTGGGGCCAACGTCCTGACTTTC. It translates to CASTVTGVGANVLTF.

This clone was observed many times. The chain links TRBV15 to TRBJ1-2; tentatively, D is TRBD1 (5 bases). CDR3 length equals 13 residues. CDR1 is LNHNV, CDR2 YYDKDF, per germline (reference sequence). Trimming left V 0 bases short and J 8 bases short, with 10 bases between. CDR3 in DNA: TGTGCCACCAGCAGAGATCAAAGGGGCGGCTACACCTTC. This sequence encodes CATSRDQRGGYTF.

This rearrangement joins TRBV6-2 or TRBV6-3 to TRBJ2-7; 9 bases line up with TRBD1. Germline CDR1 and CDR2: MNHEY and SVGEGT. After removal of 5 bases from V and 2 bases from J, the junction contained 10 bases not matched to a gene. The CDR3 has 16 residues. CDR3 in amino acids: CASSRPGTGTAYEQYF. The CDR3 coding sequence is TGTGCCAGCAGTAGACCCGGGACAGGGACGGCCTACGAGCAGTACTTC.

V and J are TRBV3-1 (or the pseudogene TRBV3-2) and TRBJ2-4, with 7 bases lining up with TRBD1. V dropped 4 bases and J dropped 3; count of bases not matched to a gene: 6. Germline CDR1 reads LGHDT; CDR2 reads YNNKEL (reference sequence). The length of the CDR3 is 15 residues. Here the CDR3 DNA reads TGTGCCAGCAGCCCGCCCCAGGGGGACAAAAACATTCAGTACTTC. This codes for CASSPPQGDKNIQYF.

This chain joins TRBV24-1 and TRBJ2-1; D not resolved. Trimming removed 5 bases at V and 6 bases at J, with 4 bases between. The germline V gene has CDR1 KGHDR and CDR2 SFDVKD. The CDR3 sequence is 11 residues long. The CDR3 reads CATSVFNEQFF. DNA for the CDR3: TGTGCCACCAGTGTCTTCAATGAGCAGTTCTTC.

This clone has a handful of counts. CDR3 in DNA: TGTGCCAGCAGTTTATCTCCCGGGACAGGGAATGAGCAGTTCTTC. Its translation: CASSLSPGTGNEQFF. The chain carries TRBV27 and TRBJ2-1; the match to TRBD1 covers 9 bases. V trimming: 0 bases; J trimming: 7 bases; junction bases outside the gene matches: 4. The CDR3 covers 15 residues. Germline CDR1 is MNHEY and CDR2 is SMNVEV (reference sequence).

The rearrangement links TRBV14 to TRBJ2-7, with TRBD2 matching over 7 bases. Looked up from germline, CDR1 is SGHDN and CDR2 is FVKESK. The CDR3 has 17 residues. Germline trimming cut 1 base from V and 0 bases from J; bases unmatched to any gene: 9. CDR3 bases: TGTGCCAGCAGCCAAGTTCACCCCCGGACTAGCTCCTACGAGCAGTACTTC. It is translated as CASSQVHPRTSSYEQYF.

The chain has TRBV28 and TRBJ1-2, with D possibly being TRBD1 (6 bases). Trimming shortened V by 3 bases and J by 3 bases, and 17 bases separated the two germline ends. This CDR3 has 16 amino acids. Germline V gene lookup returns CDR1 MDHEN and CDR2 SYDVKM. This CDR3 reads CASSFRQAAGYYGYTF. The CDR3 coding sequence is TGTGCCAGCAGTTTTCGACAGGCCGCCGGATACTATGGCTACACCTTC.

This chain uses TRBV28 with TRBJ1-1; D is unclear. V lost 3 bases and J 8 bases, leaving 7 bases between the germline ends. Germline V CDR1 and CDR2: MDHEN, SYDVKM. This CDR3 is 11 amino acids long. The CDR3, as DNA: TGTGCCAGCAGTTTCGGGATAGAAGCTTTCTTT. Residues: CASSFGIEAFF.

This chain uses TRBV7-9 with TRBJ2-5; D gene unclear. Germline V gives CDR1 SEHNR, CDR2 FQNEAQ (reference sequence). V lost 5 bases and J lost 7, with 14 bases in between. The CDR3 is 13 residues long. The CDR3 protein is CASSLVEERTQYF. The CDR3 DNA sequence: TGTGCCAGCAGCCTGGTTGAGGAGAGGACCCAGTACTTC.

On this clone: Germline and junction disagree at one end, which may indicate a read error. This chain uses TRBV5-4 with TRBJ1-2, with D maybe TRBD1 (5 bases). The CDR3 sequence is 15 residues long. Germline CDR1 is SGHNT and CDR2 is YYREEE (reference sequence). CDR3 amino acids: CASSLGGEFYYGYTF. The CDR3 DNA follows: TGTGCCAGCAGTTTGGGGGGGGAATTCTACTATGGCTACACCTTC.

This clone has just a few counts. The chain uses TRBV5-1 and TRBJ2-3; 7 bases agree with TRBD2. This CDR3 region has 16 residues. Losses at the gene ends were 0 bases for V and 4 bases for J; bases not matched to a gene: 8. Germline V gene data show CDR1 as SGHRS and CDR2 as YFSETQ. The CDR3 spells CASSLAGGGPADTQYF. DNA of the CDR3: TGCGCCAGCAGCTTGGCCGGGGGAGGGCCAGCAGATACGCAGTATTTT.

Here the CDR3 reads CASSQEYRGMNNSPLHF. The DNA for the CDR3 is TGCGCCAGCAGCCAAGAATACAGGGGGATGAATAATTCACCCCTCCACTTT. This chain joins TRBV4-3 and TRBJ1-6; 8 bases are a match to TRBD1. V gave up 0 bases and J gave up 5 bases; unmatched junction bases: 6. In germline, CDR1 is LGHNA, CDR2 YSLEER. This CDR3 contains 17 residues.

The chain couples TRBV21-1 to TRBJ2-5; the table's D call, TRBD1, has no DNA check behind it. TRBV21-1 has pseudogene status. The CDR3 is made up of 14 amino acids. CDR3 DNA: TGTGCCAGCAGCAACTGGGGGCCACAAGAGACCCAGTACTTC. It translates to CASSNWGPQETQYF.

This clone was seen a handful of times. The chain combines TRBV7-9 with TRBJ2-4; D unresolved. The length of the CDR3 is 14 residues. V lost 5 bases, J lost 0 bases, and 8 bases lay in between. Germline CDR1 SEHNR, CDR2 FQNEAQ (reference sequence). The CDR3 region is CASSDTLAKNIQYF. Written as DNA, the CDR3 is TGTGCCAGCAGCGACACGTTAGCCAAAAACATTCAGTACTTC.

The rearrangement uses TRBV19 and TRBJ1-4; D might be TRBD1 (5 bases). Trimming left V 2 bases short and J 4 bases short, with 8 bases between. Germline V lookup: CDR1 LNHDA, CDR2 SQIVND (reference sequence). This CDR3 has 14 amino acids. CDR3 protein: CASSIPGLNEKLFF. CDR3 in DNA: TGTGCCAGTAGTATACCGGGACTTAATGAAAAACTGTTTTTT.

This rearrangement joins TRBV28 to TRBJ2-4; no reliable D call. The germline V gene has CDR1 MDHEN and CDR2 SYDVKM. V was pared by 0 bases and J by 3 bases, with 9 bases between. The CDR3 sequence is 15 residues long. CDR3 in DNA: TGTGCCAGCAGTTTATGGACAACCGGCAAAAACATTCAGTACTTC. Its protein is CASSLWTTGKNIQYF.

This clone was detected once. V usage is TRBV19 and J usage is TRBJ1-2; D call uncertain. The CDR3 is 15 amino acids. V was trimmed by 2 bases and J by 8 bases, leaving 18 bases between them. Per the germline V gene, CDR1 is LNHDA and CDR2 is SQIVND (reference sequence). The chain's CDR3 is CASSIRSEPWRGYTF. DNA for the CDR3: TGTGCCAGTAGTATAAGGTCTGAGCCATGGAGAGGCTACACCTTC.